The entry below gives a single T cell receptor beta chain sequence along with its context. This clone showed up just once. Its antigen remains unidentified. No clone much larger than this one lies a single base away; base qualities are absent. The collaborating institutions used their own protocols to collect whole blood in K2EDTA tubes. For TCRbeta analysis, collaborator samples were shipped as frozen whole blood, as isolated PBMCs, or as DNA extracted from either sample type. The immunoSEQ Assay, a bias-controlled multiplex PCR, was used to amplify TCRbeta CDR3 regions from genomic DNA. As for the authors' bioinformatics: The number of nucleated cells in each sample was estimated from the amplification of reference gene primers within the assay. To quantify the absolute abundance of each unique TCRbeta CDR3 rearrangement, sequence reads were collapsed and filtered. Productive Simpson clonality was computed per sample as the square root of Simpson's diversity index over productive rearrangements. TCRdb obtained this table from immuneACCESS and retained in-frame rearrangements with V and J assigned. These tables miss some clones; where compared with another copy, unresolved V genes account for less than half of the shortfall, and the remainder is unexplained. The V and J calls and the clone size are those of that table, but D and trimming were determined from the DNA. Counted in this sample were 75,000 to 95,000 clones; about four fifths of them appeared once. The top ten clones comprise about 5% of the sample.

The data derive from a study of blood T cell repertoires in COVID-19 (dated by TCRdb to 2020 to 2021). For the study in its entirety: Samples covering the acute and convalescent phases of COVID-19 were provided by collaborators in the United States, Italy and Spain. The prospective study material was composed of cDNA or gDNA derived from T cells, B-cell-depleted T cells, or PBMCs. The dataset comprised deeply sampled blood TCRbeta repertoires from subjects exposed to, actively infected with, or recovered from COVID-19. The repertoires were released in a freely available public database meant as a resource for research on the immune response to SARS-CoV-2. Samples came from the ongoing ImmuneRACE study (first 160 participants) plus 1,254 subjects from 6 global collaborators. Sample metadata almost always included a de-identified subject ID, COVID-19 status, age in years and sex. Where available, HLA class I and class II types were taken from metadata supplied by the sample provider and were not determined by assay-based typing. What the work shows at the level of the full study, not this receptor alone: The amount of clinical and demographic metadata varied by source and participant and was provided uncurated.

Its CDR3 holds 14 amino acids, cysteine through phenylalanine. Only the CDR3 portion is preserved as DNA: 42 bases, with reading frame beginning at the first base. The germline V gene provides CDR1 SGHDT and CDR2 YYEEEE. Trimming removed 0 bases from V and 9 bases from J; the gene matches leave 8 bases unexplained. The rearrangement combines TRBV5-6 with TRBJ2-7; TRBD1 matches 8 bases in the middle. This sequence was found in a woman of 80 years or more with active or convalescent COVID-19. The specimen was peripheral blood. The bases are TGTGCCAGCAGCTTGGCACAGGGGGTTTTGGGGCAGTACTTC. Translated, this gives CASSLAQGVLGQYF.